The entry that follows covers one T cell receptor (beta chain) sequence. Antigen specificity is unknown. The repertoire was sequenced with immunoSEQ multiplex PCR; TCRdb's copy has only in-frame clones and lacks some. The sample records fewer than 90,000 clones, 88% being singletons. This entry belongs to a study of T cell responses to AZD1222 COVID-19 vaccine. Study-level points and caveats: White British people made up most donors, females outnumbered males, and clonal diversity was possibly underestimated.

The CDR3 has 13 amino acids. With 1 base removed from V and 0 bases from J, the gap between germline ends came to 4 bases. The germline CDR1 and CDR2 sequences are GTSNPN and SVGIG (reference sequence). This chain connects TRBV30 to TRBJ1-5; D not resolved. The specimen comprised peripheral blood, sampled 28 days after the second AZD1222 dose. This clonotype was sampled from an adult who received the AZD1222 COVID-19 vaccine. The DNA of the CDR3 is TGTGCCTGGAGTGGGAATAGCAATCAGCCCCAGCATTTT. Its protein product is CAWSGNSNQPQHF.